Described below is a single TCR beta chain sequence and its context. The CDR3 has 16 amino acids. V shed 6 bases and J 7 bases; nucleotides not matched to a gene: 8. The germline gives CDR1 LNHDA, CDR2 SQIVND (reference sequence). Sequencing used immunoSEQ multiplex PCR; TCRdb keeps in-frame clones, though not all of them. This sample yields some 120,000 clones, of which more than 85% are seen a single time; around 8.9% belongs to the top ten. The data stem from a study of control samples from healthy donors and cancer patients. This sequence originates from a man younger than 35 in good health. The sample was blood. J is TRBJ1-6 and V is TRBV19, with 11 bases matching TRBD1. The CDR3 protein is CASRPDRGRMNSPLHF. The CDR3 coding sequence is TGTGCCAGTAGGCCGGACAGGGGGCGAATGAATTCACCCCTCCACTTT.